The 20 T cell receptor beta chains in this list originate from one sample, sequenced in a study of T cell repertoires in cytomegalovirus infection (dated by TCRdb to about 2019). The antigens these receptors bind are not known. This specimen's treatment or condition label, per the study, means: in vitro stimulation with specific CMV peptide epitopes to enrich CMV-specific T cells. Sequencing used an Illumina HiSeq 1500. Using fastp trimming at Q25 and MiXCR clonotype assembly, TCRdb reanalyzed the public sequencing data and kept in-frame beta chains. Rows matching on CDR3 protein sequence are summarized as one entry with the most common DNA and genes. This sample is represented by some 350,000 distinct CDR3 sequences; about 35% of them were singletons. In total, the top ten clones hold less than 15% of the sample. Sequenced material: cultured PBMCs, taken from culture after CMV antigen stimulation. The receptors originated from a human donor in good health (CMV status not recorded). Some clones in this sample may be carry-over from other donors' samples.

The chain has TRBV7-8 and TRBJ1-1, with TRBD1 as a possible D gene (5 bases). Germline lookup yields CDR1 SGHVS and CDR2 FQNEAQ. The CDR3 is 13 amino acids. V dropped 1 base and J dropped 4 bases, with 7 bases sitting between them. The CDR3: CASSLEGPTEAFF. The DNA of the CDR3 is TGTGCCAGCAGCTTAGAGGGGCCCACTGAAGCTTTCTTT.

The sample holds many counts of this clonotype. This sequence joins TRBV12-3 or TRBV12-4 and TRBJ1-2; no firm D call. Trimming cost V 2 bases and J 4 bases, with 11 bases left between them. The CDR3 is made up of 14 amino acids. The CDR3 sequence is CASSLQDLGYGYTF. The CDR3 coding sequence is TGTGCCAGCAGTTTACAGGACCTGGGCTATGGCTACACCTTC.

The rearrangement uses TRBV7-6 and TRBJ2-7; 7 nucleotides agree with TRBD2. Trimming cost V 3 bases and J 4 bases; bases outside gene matches: 12. CDR1 and CDR2 (germline): SGHVS, FNYEAQ. The CDR3 totals 16 residues. CDR3 region: CASSLTSGGFSYEQYF. CDR3 in DNA: TGTGCCAGCAGCTTGACTTCGGGAGGATTTTCGTACGAGCAGTACTTC.

The rearrangement uses TRBV27 and TRBJ2-7; possible D gene TRBD2, 7 bases. The V end was cut by 7 bases, the J end by 5 bases, with 18 bases between. Germline assignment: CDR1 MNHEY and CDR2 SMNVEV (reference sequence). CDR3 length equals 14 residues. The CDR3 sequence is CASIPRGANDEQYV. The CDR3 nucleotides are TGTGCCAGCATACCCCGGGGGGCCAACGACGAGCAGTACGTC.

The chain recombines TRBV7-2 with TRBJ2-3, with D perhaps TRBD2 (6 bases). This CDR3 region has 15 residues. CDR1 SGHTA and CDR2 FQGNSA come from the germline V gene. Deletions cut 5 bases from V and 0 bases from J, with 12 bases between. CDR3 region: CASSQYGGSTDTQYF. The CDR3 bases are TGTGCCAGCAGCCAGTACGGGGGTAGCACAGATACGCAGTATTTT.

This clonotype was found a few times. This chain connects TRBV15 to TRBJ2-7; a weak D match, TRBD1 (5 bases). The CDR3 is 13 amino acids. Trimming removed 2 bases from V and 2 bases from J, with 7 bases in between. Germline-derived CDR1 and CDR2 are LNHNV and YYDKDF (reference sequence). CDR3 residues: CATSRWGTYEQYV. CDR3 nucleotides: TGTGCCACCAGCAGATGGGGCACCTACGAGCAGTACGTC.

V and J are TRBV7-2 and TRBJ2-3; no clear D gene. The CDR3 has 12 amino acids. Germline CDR1 reads SGHTA; CDR2 reads FQGNSA. Trimming pared 2 bases from V and 6 bases from J, leaving 6 bases between. The CDR3 region has the DNA TGTGCCAGCAGCTTAAACTGGGATACGCAGTATTTT. Its protein is CASSLNWDTQYF. The entire variable domain, with the rest obtained from reference TRBV7-2 and TRBJ2-3, is as follows: GAGVSQSPSNKVTEKGKDVELRCDPISGHTALYWYRQSLGQGLEFLIYFQGNSAPDKSGLPSDRFSAERTGGSVSTLTIQRTQQEDSAVYLCASSLNWDTQYFGPGTRLTVL.

This chain uses TRBV12-3 or TRBV12-4 with TRBJ2-1; the D call may be TRBD1 or TRBD2 (5 bases each). Trimming took 7 bases from V and 5 from J, leaving 12 bases between them. The CDR3 has 13 residues. CDR3 bases: TGTGCCAGCACAGGGACGAGGAACAATGAGCAGTTCTTC. It yields the protein CASTGTRNNEQFF.

This clonotype came up a few times. The rearrangement uses TRBV4-1 and TRBJ2-3; 9 bases match TRBD2. V shed 0 bases and J 4 bases; nucleotides not matched to a gene: 5. CDR1 MGHRA and CDR2 YSYEKL come from the germline V gene. The CDR3 totals 16 residues. Here the CDR3 reads CASSQDRREGPDTQYF. The CDR3 coding sequence is TGCGCCAGCAGCCAAGATCGGCGGGAGGGACCAGATACGCAGTATTTT.

In its sample, this clonotype was seen a few times. This chain connects TRBV5-4 to TRBJ1-2, with TRBD1 as a possible D gene (5 bases). The V gene's germline CDR1 is SGHNT and CDR2 YYREEE (reference sequence). The CDR3 has 16 residues. V lost 2 bases and J lost 6, with 20 bases in between. The CDR3: CASSFPLWGVENGYTF. DNA of the CDR3: TGTGCCAGCAGCTTTCCCCTTTGGGGGGTAGAGAATGGCTACACCTTC.

This clonotype was counted between two and nine times. This chain joins TRBV7-9 and TRBJ1-1; D is ambiguous. CDR3 length equals 16 residues. Germline assignment: CDR1 SEHNR and CDR2 FQNEAQ (reference sequence). V gave up 3 bases and J gave up 3 bases, with 17 bases separating them. The CDR3 DNA is TGTGCCAGCAGCTTCCCCAACGTCTGGAGGGACACTGAAGCTTTCTTT. This gives the protein CASSFPNVWRDTEAFF.

The genes are TRBV6-2 or TRBV6-3 and TRBJ2-7, with D uncertain. Between the trimmed V and J ends, which lost 4 bases and 6 bases, there was a span of 7 bases. This CDR3 has 11 residues. The germline CDR1 and CDR2 sequences are MNHEY and SVGEGT. The CDR3 DNA reads as TGTGCCAGCAGTTCGCCATTCGAGCAGTACGTC. Protein sequence: CASSSPFEQYV.

The V gene is TRBV5-4, the J gene TRBJ2-5, with 10 bases matching TRBD1. Germline CDR1 reads SGHNT; CDR2 reads YYREEE (reference sequence). The CDR3 extends over 14 amino acids. Trimming took 4 bases from V and 5 from J; bases not matched to a gene: 5. The CDR3 spells CASSRQGALETQYF. The CDR3 region has the DNA TGTGCCAGCAGCCGACAGGGGGCTCTGGAGACCCAGTACTTC.

The chain recombines TRBV27 with TRBJ2-3; no firm D call. The ends were cut back, 5 bases at V and 0 bases at J, with 6 bases in the middle. Germline CDR1 is MNHEY and CDR2 is SMNVEV (reference sequence). This CDR3 has 13 residues. CDR3 residues: CASSPASTDTQYF. The CDR3 DNA reads as TGTGCCAGCAGTCCCGCTAGCACAGATACGCAGTATTTT.

The gene calls are TRBV3-1 and TRBJ2-1; 9 bases match TRBD2. The junction had 5 bases not matched to a gene; V was cut back by 0 bases and J by 2 bases. The CDR3 is 17 amino acids. The germline V gene encodes CDR1 LGHDT and CDR2 YNNKEL (reference sequence). DNA of the CDR3: TGTGCCAGCAGCCAAGATTCTCTAGCGGGACCCTACAATGAGCAGTTCTTC. Translating it yields CASSQDSLAGPYNEQFF.

This clonotype showed up many times. The genes are TRBV12-3 or TRBV12-4 and TRBJ2-7; a possible D gene is TRBD1 (6 bases). V was cut by 5 bases and J by 3 bases, with 17 bases left in between. This CDR3 contains 15 residues. The chain's CDR3 is CASSTQGRIGYEQYF. Written as DNA, the CDR3 is TGTGCCAGCAGTACTCAGGGGCGAATAGGCTACGAGCAGTACTTC.

The table lists this clonotype with a few counts. The CDR3 sequence is CSARDMTSPLHF. The CDR3 DNA reads as TGCAGTGCTAGGGACATGACTTCACCCCTCCACTTT. This sequence joins TRBV20-1 and TRBJ1-6, with D maybe TRBD1 (5 bases). V lost 3 bases and J 9 bases, leaving 9 bases between the germline ends. The CDR3 is made up of 12 amino acids. The V gene's germline CDR1 is DFQATT and CDR2 SNEGSKA (reference sequence).

This clonotype occurred many times. The chain has TRBV7-2 and TRBJ2-1; 7 nucleotides match TRBD2. This CDR3 region has 12 residues. CDR1 and CDR2 from the germline V gene are SGHTA and FQGNSA. After removal of 3 bases from V and 14 bases from J, the junction contained 7 bases not matched to a gene. The CDR3 loop reads CASSFRHGTKFF. CDR3 in DNA: TGTGCCAGCAGCTTCCGGCACGGGACTAAGTTCTTC. Combining the CDR3 with reference TRBV7-2 and TRBJ2-1 gives the whole variable domain GAGVSQSPSNKVTEKGKDVELRCDPISGHTALYWYRQSLGQGLEFLIYFQGNSAPDKSGLPSDRFSAERTGGSVSTLTIQRTQQEDSAVYLCASSFRHGTKFFGPGTRLTVL.

Many counts were recorded for this clonotype. The chain couples TRBV7-2 to TRBJ2-3; 11 nucleotides agree with TRBD2. V gave up 2 bases and J gave up 5 bases; unmatched junction bases: 6. This CDR3 has 16 residues. The germline V gene has CDR1 SGHTA and CDR2 FQGNSA. The CDR3 sequence is CASSLSTSGSGDTQYF. CDR3 DNA sequence: TGTGCCAGCAGCTTAAGTACTAGCGGGAGTGGAGATACGCAGTATTTT.

In its sample, this clonotype was seen a few times. The chain uses TRBV15 and TRBJ2-2, with TRBD2 as a possible D gene (5 bases). V lost 6 bases to trimming and J lost 6 bases, with 14 bases between them. CDR3 size: 14 residues. CDR1 is LNHNV, CDR2 YYDKDF, per germline (reference sequence). CDR3 bases: TGTGCCACCAGTACCCTAGCAGCCGCCGGGGAGCTGTTTTTT. It encodes CATSTLAAAGELFF.